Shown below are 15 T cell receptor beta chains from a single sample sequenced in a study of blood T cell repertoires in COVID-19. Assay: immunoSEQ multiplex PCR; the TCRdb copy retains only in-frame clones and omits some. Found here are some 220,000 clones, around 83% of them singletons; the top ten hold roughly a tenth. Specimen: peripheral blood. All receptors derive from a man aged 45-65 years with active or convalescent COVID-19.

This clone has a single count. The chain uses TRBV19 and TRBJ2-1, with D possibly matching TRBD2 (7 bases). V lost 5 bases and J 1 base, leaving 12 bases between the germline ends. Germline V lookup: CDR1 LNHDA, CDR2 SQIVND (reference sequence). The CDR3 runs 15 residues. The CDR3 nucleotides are TGTGCCAGTAGTCGCGGGGGCCAATCCTACAATGAGCAGTTCTTC. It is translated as CASSRGGQSYNEQFF.

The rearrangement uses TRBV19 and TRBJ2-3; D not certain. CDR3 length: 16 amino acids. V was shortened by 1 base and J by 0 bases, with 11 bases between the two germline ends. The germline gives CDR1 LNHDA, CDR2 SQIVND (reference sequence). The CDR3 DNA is TGTGCCAGTAGTATAGGGCCGGAGACTAGCACAGATACGCAGTATTTT. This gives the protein CASSIGPETSTDTQYF. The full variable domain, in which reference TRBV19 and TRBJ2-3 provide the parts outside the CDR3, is DGGITQSPKYLFRKEGQNVTLSCEQNLNHDAMYWYRQDPGQGLRLIYYSQIVNDFQKGDIAEGYSVSREKKESFPLTVTSAQKNPTAFYLCASSIGPETSTDTQYFGPGTRLTVL.

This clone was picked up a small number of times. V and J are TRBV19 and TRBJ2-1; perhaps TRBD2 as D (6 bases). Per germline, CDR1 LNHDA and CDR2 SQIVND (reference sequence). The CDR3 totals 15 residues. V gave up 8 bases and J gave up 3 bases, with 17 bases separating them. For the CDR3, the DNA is TGTGCCAGTCGTCGGGCGACTAGGGACTACAATGAGCAGTTCTTC. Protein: CASRRATRDYNEQFF.

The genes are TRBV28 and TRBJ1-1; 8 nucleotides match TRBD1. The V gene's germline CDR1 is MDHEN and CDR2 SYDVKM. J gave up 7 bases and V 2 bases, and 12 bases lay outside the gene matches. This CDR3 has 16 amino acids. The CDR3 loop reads CASSLRLAGQALEAFF. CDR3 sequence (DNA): TGTGCCAGCAGTTTAAGGTTGGCGGGACAGGCGCTTGAAGCTTTCTTT.

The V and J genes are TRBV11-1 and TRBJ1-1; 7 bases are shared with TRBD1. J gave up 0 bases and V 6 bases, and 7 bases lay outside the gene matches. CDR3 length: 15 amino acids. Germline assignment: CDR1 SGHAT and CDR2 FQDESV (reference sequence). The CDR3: CASRREQGVNTEAFF. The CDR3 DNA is TGTGCCAGCAGGAGAGAGCAGGGGGTGAACACTGAAGCTTTCTTT.

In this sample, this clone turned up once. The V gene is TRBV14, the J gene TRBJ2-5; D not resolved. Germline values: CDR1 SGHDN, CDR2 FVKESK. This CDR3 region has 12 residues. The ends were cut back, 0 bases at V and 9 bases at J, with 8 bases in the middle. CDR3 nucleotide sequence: TGTGCCAGCAGCCAAGACGGGTATGCCCAGTACTTC. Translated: CASSQDGYAQYF.

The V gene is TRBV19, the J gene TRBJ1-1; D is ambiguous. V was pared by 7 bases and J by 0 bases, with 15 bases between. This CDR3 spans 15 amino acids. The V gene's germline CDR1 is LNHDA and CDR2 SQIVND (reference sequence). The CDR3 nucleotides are TGTGCCAGTACCCCCCACAGCTTCATGAACACTGAAGCTTTCTTT. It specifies CASTPHSFMNTEAFF.

CDR3 region: CASSGIAGRGETQYF. CDR3 DNA sequence: TGTGCCAGTTCGGGTATAGCGGGCAGGGGAGAGACCCAGTACTTC. V usage is TRBV7-9 and J usage is TRBJ2-5; a possible D gene is TRBD2 (7 bases). CDR3 length: 15 amino acids. The V end lost 9 bases, the J end lost 4 bases, and 21 bases lay between the germline ends. Germline V gene data show CDR1 as SEHNR and CDR2 as FQNEAQ (reference sequence).

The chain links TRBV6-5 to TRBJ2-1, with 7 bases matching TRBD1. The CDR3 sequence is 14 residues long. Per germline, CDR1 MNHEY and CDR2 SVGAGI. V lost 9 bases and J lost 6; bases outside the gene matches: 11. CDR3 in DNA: TGTGCCAGTTATAGGACAGGTGCGGGCAATGAGCAGTTCTTC. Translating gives CASYRTGAGNEQFF.

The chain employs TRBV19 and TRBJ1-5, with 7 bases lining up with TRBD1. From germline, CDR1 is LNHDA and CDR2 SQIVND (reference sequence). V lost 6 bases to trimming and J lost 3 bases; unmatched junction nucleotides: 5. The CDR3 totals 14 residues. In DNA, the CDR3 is TGTGCCAGTAGGAGGGGACAGTACAATCAGCCCCAGCATTTT. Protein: CASRRGQYNQPQHF. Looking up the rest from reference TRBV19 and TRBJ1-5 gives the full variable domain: DGGITQSPKYLFRKEGQNVTLSCEQNLNHDAMYWYRQDPGQGLRLIYYSQIVNDFQKGDIAEGYSVSREKKESFPLTVTSAQKNPTAFYLCASRRGQYNQPQHFGDGTRLSIL.

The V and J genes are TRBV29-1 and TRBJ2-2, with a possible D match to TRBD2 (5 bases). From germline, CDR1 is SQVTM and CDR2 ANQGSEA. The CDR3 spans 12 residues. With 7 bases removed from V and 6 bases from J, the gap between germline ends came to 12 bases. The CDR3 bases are TGCAGCGCCCGCCCGGGGTCCGGGGAGCTGTTTTTT. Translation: CSARPGSGELFF.

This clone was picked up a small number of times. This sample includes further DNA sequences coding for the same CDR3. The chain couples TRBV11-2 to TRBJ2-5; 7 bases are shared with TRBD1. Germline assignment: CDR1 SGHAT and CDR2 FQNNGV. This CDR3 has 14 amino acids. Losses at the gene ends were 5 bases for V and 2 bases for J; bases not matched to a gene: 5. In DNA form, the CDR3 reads TGTGCCAGCAGCCCCAGGACAGGACAAGAGACCCAGTACTTC. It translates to CASSPRTGQETQYF.

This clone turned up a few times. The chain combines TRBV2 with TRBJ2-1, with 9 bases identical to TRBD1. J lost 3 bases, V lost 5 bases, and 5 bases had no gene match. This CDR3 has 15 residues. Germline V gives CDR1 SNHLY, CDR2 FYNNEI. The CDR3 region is CASSRTGDDYNEQFF. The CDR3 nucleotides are TGTGCCAGCAGTCGGACAGGGGACGACTACAATGAGCAGTTCTTC. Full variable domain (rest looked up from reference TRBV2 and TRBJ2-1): EPEVTQTPSHQVTQMGQEVILRCVPISNHLYFYWYRQILGQKVEFLVSFYNNEISEKSEIFDDQFSVERPDGSNFTLKIRSTKLEDSAMYFCASSRTGDDYNEQFFGPGTRLTVL.

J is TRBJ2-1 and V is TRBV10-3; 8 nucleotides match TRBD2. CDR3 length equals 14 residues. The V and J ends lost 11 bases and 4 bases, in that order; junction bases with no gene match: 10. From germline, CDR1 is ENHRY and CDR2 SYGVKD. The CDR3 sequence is CAEPPTGGYNEQFF. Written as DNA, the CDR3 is TGTGCCGAACCCCCAACGGGAGGGTACAATGAGCAGTTCTTC.

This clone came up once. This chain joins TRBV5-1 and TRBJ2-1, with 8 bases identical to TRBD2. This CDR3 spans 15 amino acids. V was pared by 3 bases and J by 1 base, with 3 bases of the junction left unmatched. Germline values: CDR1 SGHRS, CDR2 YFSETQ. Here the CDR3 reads CASSSLAGSYNEQFF. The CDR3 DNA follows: TGCGCCAGCAGCTCTCTAGCGGGTTCCTACAATGAGCAGTTCTTC.